The sequence of this T cell receptor (beta chain) was determined in a study of blood T cells in healthy people across ages. Study outcomes and limitations: TCR beta diversity correlated strongly with naive T cell percentage.

V lost 2 bases and J 3 bases, leaving 8 bases between the germline ends. Germline values: CDR1 SEHNR, CDR2 FQNEAQ (reference sequence). The CDR3 extends over 13 amino acids. This clonotype turned up a few times. The antigen is undetermined. The second PCR ran about 6 to 11 cycles with a sample-barcoded 5' primer and J-beta primers. Every sample gave at least 2.5 million paired-end reads containing CDR3. TCRdb recomputed calls from the 5' RACE reads with MiXCR, one row per CDR3 protein. This table has 1,500,000 or so distinct CDR3 sequences, 42% appearing once. What was sequenced was blood. This TCR came from a woman in her late teens or twenties in good health. The V and J genes are TRBV7-9 and TRBJ2-7, with TRBD1 as a possible D gene (5 bases). CDR3 sequence: CASSLLGVYEQYF. The DNA for the CDR3 is TGTGCCAGCAGCTTACTAGGGGTCTACGAGCAGTACTTC.